This T cell receptor beta chain comes out of a study of shared clonotypes between healthy human individuals (TCRdb year 2020). With regard to the full study: Two women and a few men aged 18 to 49 years were included in the cohort. For each donor, CD4 naive and CD4 memory were each run on three plates, CD8 naive on two plates, and CD8 memory on one plate. The study deeply sequenced blood TCR repertoires of five healthy adults to estimate repertoire size and the extent of clonotype sharing between individuals. To increase sequencing depth and limit assay-specific biases, different laboratories used diverse techniques to prepare libraries and sequence TCR repertoires. Each donor's leukapheresis produced roughly between roughly 0.85 and 9.5 billion PBMCs.

TCR CDR3 regions were amplified from genomic DNA by multiplex PCR using the deep immunoSEQ assay. Genomic DNA extracted from each cell subset was distributed evenly over all wells of several immunoSEQ 96-well plates, and each plate served as one replicate. For sorted subsets, 150 to 200 ng genomic DNA, equal to 25,000 to 35,000 T cell genomes, was loaded into each replicate PCR. Purified libraries were quantified with a Qubit 3.0 fluorometer, sized on a Bioanalyzer 2100, and re-quantified with the KAPA Library Quantification kit. A separate single-read 150-cycle Illumina NextSeq 550 flow cell was used to sequence each immunoSEQ 96-well plate. The authors processed their data as follows. Because the immunoSEQ output included only junctional sequences and no quality scores, the filtering could not be the same as the filtering used for full-length reads. Sequences were annotated with PyIR, a Python wrapper for IgBLAST v1.9, using IMGT germline references to assign V/J genes and CDR3. Reads were removed for weak V/J assignments (E-value above 1e-6), missing CDR3, stop codons, out-of-frame junctions, or ambiguous translated residues. A V3J clonotype was defined by an identical inferred V gene, J gene, and CDR3 amino acid sequence. Percentage overlap between repertoires was calculated by dividing the number of shared unique clonotypes by the size of the smaller repertoire. Richness of each repertoire was evaluated using RTK rarefaction, the Chao1 estimator, and Recon v2.1 estimates of unobserved clonotypes. OLGA was used to compute generation probabilities for all TCRbeta clonotypes that the gDNA method yielded from a handful of donors. In TCRdb, the immuneACCESS table is reduced to in-frame sequences with V and J assigned. These tables do not hold every clone; where another copy was compared, an unresolved V gene accounts for under half, and the others remain unexplained. From that table come the V and J calls and clone size; the DNA was used to work out D and trimming. This sample gives 2 million to 2.5 million clones in total; 93% of them show up just once. Together, the top ten hold approximately 0.37% of the sample.

The germline V gene (reference sequence) yields SGHNT for CDR1 and YYREEE for CDR2. The CDR3, cysteine through phenylalanine, is 16 amino acids long. Solely the CDR3 DNA is kept, with 48 bases framed from the first base. V and J lose 0 bases and 2 bases, and a span of 12 bases separates them. A note on this clone: Its antigen has not been determined. Nothing much larger sits one base from this clone, and base qualities are not available.

Donors were healthy HIV-negative adults with no recently reported acute infections or vaccinations. Every donor was a Caucasian adult living in Nashville, Tennessee, USA. CD4+ T cells were enriched by magnetic negative selection, after which naive cells were positively selected on CD45RA and the negative fraction was taken as the memory subset. Blood was collected by leukapheresis, and PBMCs were isolated by Ficoll-Histopaque density gradient centrifugation and then cryopreserved in liquid nitrogen vapor phase. Analytical flow cytometry was used to check the purity and quantity of every magnetically sorted T cell population. From each sorted fraction, genomic DNA was isolated and quantified by UV absorbance on a Nanodrop 2000c. Results the study describes overall, beyond this receptor: Sharing across a few donors was observed for 4.5% to 6.5% of naive CD4, over 3% of naive CD8, 2% to 2.5% of memory CD4, and around 0.4% of memory CD8 clonotypes. Because the study included only a small number of donors, the genetic and exposure-history diversity represented was limited. Even with the large sequencing depth, rarefaction of the sorted-subset datasets indicated that sequencing was incomplete. Naive subsets generally had larger estimated clonotype richness than memory subsets did. Based on pairwise subsampling, the degree of clonotype sharing among donors was expected to be affected by sequencing depth. Sampling was limited to blood, and TCR repertoires in tissue likely differ from TCR repertoires in blood. Clonotypes shared by all four sorted-subset donors showed higher generation probabilities than non-shared clonotypes.

The receptor was derived from a man younger than 30 in good health. Some clones in this sample may be carry-over from other donors' samples. The rearrangement combines TRBV5-4 with TRBJ1-5; TRBD1 is a possible D gene, resting on 6 matching bases. Sequences were obtained from naive CD4+ T cells from PBMCs. The intended sense of this specimen's cell subset or site label: CD45RA+ positively selected. The CDR3 protein: CASSLGGAQGNQPQHF. The nucleotides are TGTGCCAGCAGCTTGGGGGGGGCGCAGGGCAATCAGCCCCAGCATTTT.